This T cell receptor beta chain appears in the sequencing data of a study of long-term antiretroviral therapy in people with HIV. Notes on the study in general: Pre-ART expanded clones dominated the repertoire at every time point. ART adherence was not documented, and neither viral resistance nor therapy changes had any data.

A word on this clone: The antigen is undetermined.

Germline V gene sequence: CDR1 LGHNA, CDR2 YNFKEQ. The CDR3 loop spans 16 amino acids. Trimming took off 3 bases at V and 4 bases at J, with 16 bases between the two ends. Two or more post-ART PBMC samples, plus at least one pre-ART sample, were available for each donor. It was version v3.0 of the immunoSEQ assay that was run at survey level. TCRdb's table, derived via immunoSEQ multiplex PCR, lists solely in-frame clones and lacks some. Of around 22,000 clones in the sample, 84% were seen once. The V call is TRBV4-2, the J call TRBJ1-3, with a weak D call TRBD1 (5 bases). This receptor was identified in a man younger than 30 with HIV. The sample consisted of unsorted PBMCs, taken 0.1 years before starting antiretroviral therapy. In DNA form, the CDR3 reads TGTGCCAGCAGCCATCCCCAGCAGGGTCGGGGAAACACCATATATTTT. Translation: CASSHPQQGRGNTIYF.